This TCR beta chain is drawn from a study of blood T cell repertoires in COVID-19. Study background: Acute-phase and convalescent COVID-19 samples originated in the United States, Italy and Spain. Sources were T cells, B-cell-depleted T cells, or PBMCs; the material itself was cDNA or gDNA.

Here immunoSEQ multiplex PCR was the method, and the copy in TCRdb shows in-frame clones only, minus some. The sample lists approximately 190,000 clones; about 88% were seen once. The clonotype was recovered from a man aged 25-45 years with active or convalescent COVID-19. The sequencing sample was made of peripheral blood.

CDR3 nucleotide sequence: TGTGCCTCGAAGAAGAGGGCCGCCGGGGACACTGAAGCTTTCTTT. Its protein product is CASKKRAAGDTEAFF. The chain has TRBV30 and TRBJ1-1; unclear D gene. This CDR3 has 15 residues. Trimming stripped 7 bases from V and 3 bases from J, with 21 bases between. From germline, CDR1 is GTSNPN and CDR2 SVGIG (reference sequence).